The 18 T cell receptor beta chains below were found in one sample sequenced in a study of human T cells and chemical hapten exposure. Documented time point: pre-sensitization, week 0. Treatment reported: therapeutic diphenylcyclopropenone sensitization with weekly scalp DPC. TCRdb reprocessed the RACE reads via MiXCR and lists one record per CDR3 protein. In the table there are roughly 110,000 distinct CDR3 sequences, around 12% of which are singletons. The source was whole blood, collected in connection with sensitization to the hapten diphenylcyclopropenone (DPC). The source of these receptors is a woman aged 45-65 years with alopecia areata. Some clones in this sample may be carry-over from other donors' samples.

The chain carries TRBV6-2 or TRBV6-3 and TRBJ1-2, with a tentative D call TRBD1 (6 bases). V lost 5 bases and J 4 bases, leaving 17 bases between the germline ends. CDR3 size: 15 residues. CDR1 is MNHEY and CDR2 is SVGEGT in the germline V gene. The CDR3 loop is CASSPAHTGTYGYTF. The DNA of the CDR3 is TGTGCCAGCAGTCCCGCCCACACAGGGACCTATGGCTACACCTTC.

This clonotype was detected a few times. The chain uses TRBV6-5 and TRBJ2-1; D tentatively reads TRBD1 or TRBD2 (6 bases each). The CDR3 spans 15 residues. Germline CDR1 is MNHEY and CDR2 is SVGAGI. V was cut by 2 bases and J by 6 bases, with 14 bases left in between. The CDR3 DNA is TGTGCCAGCAGTTACAAAAGGGGGGCCCCCAATGAGCAGTTCTTC. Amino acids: CASSYKRGAPNEQFF.

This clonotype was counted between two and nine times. DNA for the CDR3: TGTGCCAGCAGAACTGGACAGGGGTTCCACGAGCAGTACTTC. Amino acids: CASRTGQGFHEQYF. The chain recombines TRBV28 with TRBJ2-7, with 9 bases identical to TRBD1. The V segment lost 6 bases and the J segment 5 bases; nucleotides outside the gene matches: 8. Germline lookup yields CDR1 MDHEN and CDR2 SYDVKM. CDR3 length: 14 amino acids.

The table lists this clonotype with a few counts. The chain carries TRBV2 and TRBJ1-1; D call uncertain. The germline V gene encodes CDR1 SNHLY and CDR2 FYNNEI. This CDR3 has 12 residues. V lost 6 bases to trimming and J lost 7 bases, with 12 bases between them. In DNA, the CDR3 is TGTGCCAGCAGGGTACCCGGGATTGAAGCTTTCTTT. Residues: CASRVPGIEAFF.

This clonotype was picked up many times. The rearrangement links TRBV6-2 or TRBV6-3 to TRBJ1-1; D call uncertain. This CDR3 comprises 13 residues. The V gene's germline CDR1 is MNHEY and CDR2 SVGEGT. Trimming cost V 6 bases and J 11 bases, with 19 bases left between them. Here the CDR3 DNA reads TGTGCCAGCAGCCTAGGGCTGGTTGGGCGGGCTTTCTTT. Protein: CASSLGLVGRAFF.

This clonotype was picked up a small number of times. The CDR3 region is CASSRGRQGNQPQHF. The CDR3, as DNA: TGTGCCAGCAGCCGGGGACGACAGGGCAATCAGCCCCAGCATTTT. This sequence joins TRBV5-6 and TRBJ1-5, with D perhaps matching TRBD1 (6 bases). V was pared by 4 bases and J by 2 bases, with 13 bases between. Germline assignment: CDR1 SGHDT and CDR2 YYEEEE. The CDR3 is 15 residues long.

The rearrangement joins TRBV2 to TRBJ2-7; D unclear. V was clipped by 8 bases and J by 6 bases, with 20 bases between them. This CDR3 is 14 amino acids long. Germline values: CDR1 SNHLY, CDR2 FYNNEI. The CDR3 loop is CASSASAGTVEQYF. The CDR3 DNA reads TGTGCCAGCTCGGCTTCGGCTGGTACGGTCGAGCAGTACTTC.

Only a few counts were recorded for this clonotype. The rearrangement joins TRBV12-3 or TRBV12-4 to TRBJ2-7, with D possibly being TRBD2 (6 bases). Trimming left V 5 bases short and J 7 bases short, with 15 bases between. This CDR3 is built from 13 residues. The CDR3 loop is CASSPGLRIEQYF. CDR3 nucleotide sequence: TGTGCCAGCAGTCCGGGACTCCGAATTGAGCAGTACTTC.

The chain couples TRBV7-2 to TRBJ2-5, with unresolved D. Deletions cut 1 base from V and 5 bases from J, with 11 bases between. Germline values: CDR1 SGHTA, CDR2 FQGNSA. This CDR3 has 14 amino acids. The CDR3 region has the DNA TGTGCCAGCAGCTTAGTGGAAGGGTTTGAGACCCAGTACTTC. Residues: CASSLVEGFETQYF.

The CDR3 here is CASSLAGASPEKLFF. The DNA for the CDR3 is TGTGCCAGCAGCTTGGCAGGGGCCTCCCCTGAAAAACTGTTTTTT. J is TRBJ1-4 and V is TRBV5-5; the D gene is possibly TRBD1 (6 bases). Germline V gene sequence: CDR1 SGHKS, CDR2 YYEKEE (reference sequence). V dropped 0 bases and J dropped 7 bases, with 13 bases sitting between them. The CDR3 is made up of 15 amino acids.

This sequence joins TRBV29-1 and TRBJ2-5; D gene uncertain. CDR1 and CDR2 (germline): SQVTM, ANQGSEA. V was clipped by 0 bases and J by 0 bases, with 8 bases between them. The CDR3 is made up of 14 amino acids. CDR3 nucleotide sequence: TGCAGCGTTGAAGATCTTAGAGACCAAGAGACCCAGTACTTC. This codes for CSVEDLRDQETQYF.

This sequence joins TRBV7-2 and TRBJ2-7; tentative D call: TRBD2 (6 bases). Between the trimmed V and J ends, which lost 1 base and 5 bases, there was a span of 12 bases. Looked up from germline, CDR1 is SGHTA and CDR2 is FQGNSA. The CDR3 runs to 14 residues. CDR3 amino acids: CASSLVTGVDEQYF. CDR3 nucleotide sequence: TGTGCCAGCAGCTTAGTTACGGGGGTGGACGAGCAGTACTTC. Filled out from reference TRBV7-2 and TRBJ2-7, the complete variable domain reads GAGVSQSPSNKVTEKGKDVELRCDPISGHTALYWYRQSLGQGLEFLIYFQGNSAPDKSGLPSDRFSAERTGGSVSTLTIQRTQQEDSAVYLCASSLVTGVDEQYFGPGTRLTVT.

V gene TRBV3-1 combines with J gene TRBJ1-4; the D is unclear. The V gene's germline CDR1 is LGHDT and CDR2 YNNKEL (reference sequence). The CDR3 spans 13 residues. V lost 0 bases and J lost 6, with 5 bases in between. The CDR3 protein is CASSQDGDEKLFF. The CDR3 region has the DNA TGTGCCAGCAGCCAAGATGGAGATGAAAAACTGTTTTTT. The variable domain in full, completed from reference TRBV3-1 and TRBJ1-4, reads DTAVSQTPKYLVTQMGNDKSIKCEQNLGHDTMYWYKQDSKKFLKIMFSYNNKELIINETVPNRFSPKSPDKAHLNLHINSLELGDSAVYFCASSQDGDEKLFFGSGTQLSVL.

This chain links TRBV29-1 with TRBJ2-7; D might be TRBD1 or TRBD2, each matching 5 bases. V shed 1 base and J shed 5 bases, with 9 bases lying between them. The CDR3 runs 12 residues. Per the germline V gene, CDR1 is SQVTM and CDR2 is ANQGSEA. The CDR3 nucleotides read TGCAGCGTTGAAGGGGGGTCCGACGAGCAGTACTTC. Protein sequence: CSVEGGSDEQYF.

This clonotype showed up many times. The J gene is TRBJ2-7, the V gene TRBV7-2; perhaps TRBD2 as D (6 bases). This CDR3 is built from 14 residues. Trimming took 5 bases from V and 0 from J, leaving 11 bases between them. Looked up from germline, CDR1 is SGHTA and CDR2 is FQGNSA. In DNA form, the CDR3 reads TGTGCCAGCAGCGCCGAGCGGGTCTCCTACGAGCAGTACTTC. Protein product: CASSAERVSYEQYF.

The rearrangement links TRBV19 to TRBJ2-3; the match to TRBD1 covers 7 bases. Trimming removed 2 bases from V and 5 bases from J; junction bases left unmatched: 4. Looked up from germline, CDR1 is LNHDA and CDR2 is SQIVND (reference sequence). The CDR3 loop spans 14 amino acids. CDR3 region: CASSITNRGDTQYF. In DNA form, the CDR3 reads TGTGCCAGTAGTATAACTAACAGGGGAGATACGCAGTATTTT.

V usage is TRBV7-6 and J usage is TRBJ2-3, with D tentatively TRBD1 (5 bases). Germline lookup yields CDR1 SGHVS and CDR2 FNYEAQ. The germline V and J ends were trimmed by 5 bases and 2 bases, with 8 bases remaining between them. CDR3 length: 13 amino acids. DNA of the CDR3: TGTGCCAGCAGCGACAGCATCACAGATACGCAGTATTTT. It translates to CASSDSITDTQYF. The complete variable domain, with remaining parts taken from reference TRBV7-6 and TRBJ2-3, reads GAGVSQSPRYKVTKRGQDVALRCDPISGHVSLYWYRQALGQGPEFLTYFNYEAQQDKSGLPNDRFSAERPEGSISTLTIQRTEQRDSAMYRCASSDSITDTQYFGPGTRLTVL.

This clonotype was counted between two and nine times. In DNA, the CDR3 is TGCGCCAGCAGCTTGGCACAGGCCTCCTACGAGCAGTACTTC. This codes for CASSLAQASYEQYF. This chain joins TRBV5-1 and TRBJ2-7, with a possible D match to TRBD1 (5 bases). V was cut by 0 bases and J by 0 bases, with 7 bases left in between. Germline V CDR1 and CDR2: SGHRS, YFSETQ. CDR3 size: 14 residues.